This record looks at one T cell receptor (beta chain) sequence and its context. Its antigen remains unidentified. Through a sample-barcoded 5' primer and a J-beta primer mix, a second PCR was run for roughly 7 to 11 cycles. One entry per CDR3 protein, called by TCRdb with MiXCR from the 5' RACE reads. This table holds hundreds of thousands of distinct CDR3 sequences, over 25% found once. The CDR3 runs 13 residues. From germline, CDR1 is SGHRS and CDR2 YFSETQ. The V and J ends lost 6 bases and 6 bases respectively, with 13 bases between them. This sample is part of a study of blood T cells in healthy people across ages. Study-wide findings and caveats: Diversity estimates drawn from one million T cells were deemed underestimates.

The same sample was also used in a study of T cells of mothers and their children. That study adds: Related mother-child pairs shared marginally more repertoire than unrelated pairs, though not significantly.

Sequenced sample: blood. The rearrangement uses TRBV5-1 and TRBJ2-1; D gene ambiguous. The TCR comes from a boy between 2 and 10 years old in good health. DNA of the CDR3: TGCGCCAGCATGTCGGGCGGAACCAATGAGCAGTTCTTC. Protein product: CASMSGGTNEQFF.